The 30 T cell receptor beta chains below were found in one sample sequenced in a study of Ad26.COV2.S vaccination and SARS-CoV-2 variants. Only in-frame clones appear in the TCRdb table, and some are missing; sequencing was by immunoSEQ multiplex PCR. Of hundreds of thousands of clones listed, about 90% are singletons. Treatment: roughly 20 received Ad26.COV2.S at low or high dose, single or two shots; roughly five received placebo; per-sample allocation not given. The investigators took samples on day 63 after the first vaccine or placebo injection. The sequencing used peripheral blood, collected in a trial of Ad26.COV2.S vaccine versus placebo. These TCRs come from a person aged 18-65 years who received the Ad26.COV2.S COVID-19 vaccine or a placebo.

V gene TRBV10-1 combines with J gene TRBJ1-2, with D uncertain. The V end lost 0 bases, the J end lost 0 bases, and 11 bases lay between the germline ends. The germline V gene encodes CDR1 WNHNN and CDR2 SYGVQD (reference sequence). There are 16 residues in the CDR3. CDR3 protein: CASSESIRRANYGYTF. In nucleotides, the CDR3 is TGCGCCAGCAGTGAGTCGATTCGTAGAGCTAACTATGGCTACACCTTC.

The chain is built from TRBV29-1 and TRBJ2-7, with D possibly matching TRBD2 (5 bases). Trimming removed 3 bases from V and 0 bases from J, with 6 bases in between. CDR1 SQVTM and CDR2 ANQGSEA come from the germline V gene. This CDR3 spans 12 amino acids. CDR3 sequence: CSVEGSSYEQYF. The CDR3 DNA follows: TGCAGCGTTGAGGGGAGCTCCTACGAGCAGTACTTC.

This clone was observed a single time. The CDR3 sequence is CASSQRLTSLDDNEQFF. The CDR3 DNA reads as TGTGCCAGCAGCCAAAGGCTCACTAGCCTGGACGACAATGAGCAGTTCTTC. V usage is TRBV14 and J usage is TRBJ2-1; tentative D call: TRBD2 (6 bases). Trimming shortened V by 2 bases and J by 5 bases, and 19 bases separated the two germline ends. The CDR3 has 17 residues. CDR1 is SGHDN, CDR2 FVKESK, per germline.

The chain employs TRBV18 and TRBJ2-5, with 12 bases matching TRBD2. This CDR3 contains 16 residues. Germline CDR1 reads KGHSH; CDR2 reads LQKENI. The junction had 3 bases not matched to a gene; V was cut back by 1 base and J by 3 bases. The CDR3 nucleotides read TGTGCCAGCTCACCACGGACTAGCGGGGACAAAGAGACCCAGTACTTC. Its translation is CASSPRTSGDKETQYF.

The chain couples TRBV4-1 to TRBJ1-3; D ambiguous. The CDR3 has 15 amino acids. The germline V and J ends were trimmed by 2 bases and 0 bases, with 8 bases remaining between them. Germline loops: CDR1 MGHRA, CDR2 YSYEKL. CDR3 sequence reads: CASSQYRSSGNTIYF. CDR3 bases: TGCGCCAGCAGCCAATACAGAAGCTCTGGAAACACCATATATTTT.

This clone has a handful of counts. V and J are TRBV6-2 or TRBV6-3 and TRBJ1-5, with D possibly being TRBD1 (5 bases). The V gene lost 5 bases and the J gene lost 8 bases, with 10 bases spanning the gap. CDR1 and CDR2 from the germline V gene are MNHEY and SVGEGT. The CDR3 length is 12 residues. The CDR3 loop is CASSTFREPQHF. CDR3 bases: TGTGCCAGCAGTACATTCAGGGAGCCCCAGCATTTT.

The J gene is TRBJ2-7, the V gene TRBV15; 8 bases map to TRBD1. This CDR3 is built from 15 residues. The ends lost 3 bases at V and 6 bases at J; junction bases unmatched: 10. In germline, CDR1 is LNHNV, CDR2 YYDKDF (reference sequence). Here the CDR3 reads CATSRVVTGVAEQYF. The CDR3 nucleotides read TGTGCCACCAGCAGGGTGGTGACAGGGGTGGCCGAGCAGTACTTC.

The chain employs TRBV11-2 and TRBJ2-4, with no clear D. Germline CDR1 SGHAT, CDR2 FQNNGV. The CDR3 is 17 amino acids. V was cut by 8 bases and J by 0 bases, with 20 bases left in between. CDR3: CASRSLKRELAKNIQYF. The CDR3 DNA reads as TGTGCCAGCCGATCCCTCAAGCGAGAACTAGCCAAAAACATTCAGTACTTC.

The CDR3 nucleotides are TGTGCCAGCTCGCGCACGGACAGGGAAGGTCAGCCCCAGCATTTT. Translating gives CASSRTDREGQPQHF. The V gene is TRBV18, the J gene TRBJ1-5; 8 bases are a match to TRBD1. The J segment lost 6 bases and the V segment lost 6 bases, leaving 10 bases of the junction unmatched. CDR1 and CDR2 (germline): KGHSH, LQKENI. This CDR3 is built from 15 residues.

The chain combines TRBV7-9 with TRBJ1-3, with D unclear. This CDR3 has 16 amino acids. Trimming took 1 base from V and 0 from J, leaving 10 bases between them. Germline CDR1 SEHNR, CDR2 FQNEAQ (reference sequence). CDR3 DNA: TGTGCCAGCAGCTTAGGGGCAAGCCACTCTGGAAACACCATATATTTT. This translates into CASSLGASHSGNTIYF.

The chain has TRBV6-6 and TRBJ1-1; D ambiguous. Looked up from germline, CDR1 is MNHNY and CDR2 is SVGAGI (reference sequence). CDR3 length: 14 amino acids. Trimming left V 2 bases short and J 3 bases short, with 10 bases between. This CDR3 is CASSYAPGDTEAFF. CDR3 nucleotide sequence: TGTGCCAGCAGTTACGCCCCGGGAGACACTGAAGCTTTCTTT.

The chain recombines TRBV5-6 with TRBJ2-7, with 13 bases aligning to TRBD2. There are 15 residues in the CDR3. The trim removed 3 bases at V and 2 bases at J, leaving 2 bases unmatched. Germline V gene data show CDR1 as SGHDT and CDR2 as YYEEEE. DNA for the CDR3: TGTGCCAGCAGCTCGGGACTAGCGGGAACCTACGAGCAGTACTTC. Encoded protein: CASSSGLAGTYEQYF.

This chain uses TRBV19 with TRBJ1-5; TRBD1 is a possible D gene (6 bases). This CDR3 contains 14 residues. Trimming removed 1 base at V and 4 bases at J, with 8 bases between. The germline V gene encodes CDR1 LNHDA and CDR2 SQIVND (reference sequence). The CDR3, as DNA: TGTGCCAGTAGTATAGGGGGACAAAATCAGCCCCAGCATTTT. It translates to CASSIGGQNQPQHF.

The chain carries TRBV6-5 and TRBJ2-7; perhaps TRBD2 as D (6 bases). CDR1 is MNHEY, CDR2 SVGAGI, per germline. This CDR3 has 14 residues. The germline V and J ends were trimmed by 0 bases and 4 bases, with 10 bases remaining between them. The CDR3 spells CASSYSLGGYEQYF. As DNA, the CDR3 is TGTGCCAGCAGTTACTCTTTGGGGGGATACGAGCAGTACTTC.

CDR3 residues: CASRLQGQGAEAFF. CDR3 DNA: TGTGCCAGTAGGCTACAGGGGCAGGGCGCTGAAGCTTTCTTT. This chain uses TRBV19 with TRBJ1-1, with 7 bases aligning to TRBD1. This CDR3 spans 14 amino acids. Trimming at V came to 6 bases and at J to 6 bases, leaving 10 bases not matched to a gene. In germline, CDR1 is LNHDA, CDR2 SQIVND (reference sequence).

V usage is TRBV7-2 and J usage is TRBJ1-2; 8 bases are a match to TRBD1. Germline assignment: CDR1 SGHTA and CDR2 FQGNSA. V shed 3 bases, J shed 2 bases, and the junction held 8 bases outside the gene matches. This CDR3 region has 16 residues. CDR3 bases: TGTGCCAGCAGCTTGGGACAGGAGACGATCAACTATGGCTACACCTTC. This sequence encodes CASSLGQETINYGYTF.

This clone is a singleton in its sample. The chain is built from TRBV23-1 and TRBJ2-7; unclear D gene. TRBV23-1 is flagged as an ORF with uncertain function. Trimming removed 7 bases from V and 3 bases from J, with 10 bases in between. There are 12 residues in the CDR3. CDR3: CASNGRNYEQYF. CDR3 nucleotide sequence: TGCGCCAGCAACGGACGGAACTACGAGCAGTACTTC.

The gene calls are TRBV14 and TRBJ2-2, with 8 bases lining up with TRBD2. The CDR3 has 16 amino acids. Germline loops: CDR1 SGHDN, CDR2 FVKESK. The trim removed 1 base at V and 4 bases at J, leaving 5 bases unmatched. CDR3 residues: CASSQVGGASTGELFF. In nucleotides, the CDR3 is TGTGCCAGCAGCCAAGTCGGGGGGGCGAGCACCGGGGAGCTGTTTTTT.

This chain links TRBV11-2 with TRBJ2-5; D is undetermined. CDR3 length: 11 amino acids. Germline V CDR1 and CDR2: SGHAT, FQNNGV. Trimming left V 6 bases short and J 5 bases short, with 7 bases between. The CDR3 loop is CASSPKETQYF. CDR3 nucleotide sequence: TGTGCCAGCAGTCCCAAGGAGACCCAGTACTTC.

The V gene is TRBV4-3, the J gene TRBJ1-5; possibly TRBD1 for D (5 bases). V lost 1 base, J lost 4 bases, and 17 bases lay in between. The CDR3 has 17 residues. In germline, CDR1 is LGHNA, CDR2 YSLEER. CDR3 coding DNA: TGCGCCAGCAGCCAAGTCAGTCACCAGGGTAATAATCAGCCCCAGCATTTT. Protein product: CASSQVSHQGNNQPQHF.

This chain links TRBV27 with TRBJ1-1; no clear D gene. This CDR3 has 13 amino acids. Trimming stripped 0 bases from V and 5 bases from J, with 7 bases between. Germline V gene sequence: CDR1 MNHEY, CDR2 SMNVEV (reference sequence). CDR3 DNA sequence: TGTGCCAGCAGTTTATCGACGACGACTGAAGCTTTCTTT. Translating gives CASSLSTTTEAFF.

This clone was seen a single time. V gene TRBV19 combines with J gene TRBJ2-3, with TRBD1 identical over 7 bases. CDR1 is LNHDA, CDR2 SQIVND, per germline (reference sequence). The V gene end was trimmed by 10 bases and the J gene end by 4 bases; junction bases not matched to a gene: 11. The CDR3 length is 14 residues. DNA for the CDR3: TGTGCCACTGCCCCGACAGGGTGGCCAGATACGCAGTATTTT. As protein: CATAPTGWPDTQYF.

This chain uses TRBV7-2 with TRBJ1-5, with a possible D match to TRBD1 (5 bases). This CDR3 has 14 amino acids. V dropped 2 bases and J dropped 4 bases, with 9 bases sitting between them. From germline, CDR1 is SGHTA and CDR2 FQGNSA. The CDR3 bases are TGTGCCAGCAGCTTAAGGCCAGGGAATCAGCCCCAGCATTTT. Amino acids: CASSLRPGNQPQHF.

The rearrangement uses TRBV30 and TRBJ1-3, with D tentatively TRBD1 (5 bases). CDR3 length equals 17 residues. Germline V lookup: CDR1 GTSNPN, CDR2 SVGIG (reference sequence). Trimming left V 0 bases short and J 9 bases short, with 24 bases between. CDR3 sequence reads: CAWSVNGRVAGLTTIYF. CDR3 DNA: TGTGCCTGGAGTGTTAATGGCAGGGTGGCCGGTCTAACCACCATATATTTT.

The CDR3, as DNA: TGTGCCAGCAGCCGTAGCGGGGGCGGGGATGAGCAGTTCTTC. The encoded protein is CASSRSGGGDEQFF. The chain joins TRBV3-1 (or the pseudogene TRBV3-2) to TRBJ2-1; 9 bases match TRBD2. CDR1 LGHDT and CDR2 YNNKEL come from the germline V gene (reference sequence). The J segment lost 8 bases and the V segment lost 4 bases, leaving 6 bases of the junction unmatched. CDR3 length equals 14 residues.

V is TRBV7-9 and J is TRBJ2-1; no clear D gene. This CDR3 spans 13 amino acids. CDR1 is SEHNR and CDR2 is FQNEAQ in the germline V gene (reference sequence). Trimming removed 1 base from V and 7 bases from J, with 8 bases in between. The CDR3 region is CASSLVGVNEQFF. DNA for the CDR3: TGTGCCAGCAGCTTAGTAGGTGTGAATGAGCAGTTCTTC.

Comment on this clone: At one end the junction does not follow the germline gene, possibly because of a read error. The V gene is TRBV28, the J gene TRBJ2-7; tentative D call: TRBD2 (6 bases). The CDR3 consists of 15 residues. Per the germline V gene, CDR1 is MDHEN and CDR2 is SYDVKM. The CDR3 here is CASSLPGYLGLFRIF. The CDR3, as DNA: TGTGCCAGCAGTTTACCCGGGTACTTGGGACTTTTCCGTATCTTC.

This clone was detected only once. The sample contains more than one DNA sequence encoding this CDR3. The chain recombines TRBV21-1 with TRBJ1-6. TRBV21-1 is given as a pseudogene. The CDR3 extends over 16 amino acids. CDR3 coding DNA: TGTGCCAGCAGCAGGGTGGGACGGAGGTCACGTTCACCCCTCCACTTT. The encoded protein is CASSRVGRRSRSPLHF.

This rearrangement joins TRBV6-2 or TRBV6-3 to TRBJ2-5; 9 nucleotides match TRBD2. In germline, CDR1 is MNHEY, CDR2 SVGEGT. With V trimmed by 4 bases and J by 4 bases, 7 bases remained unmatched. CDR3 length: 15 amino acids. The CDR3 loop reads CASSSALAGLETQYF. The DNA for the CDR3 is TGTGCCAGCAGTTCCGCCCTAGCGGGGCTAGAGACCCAGTACTTC.

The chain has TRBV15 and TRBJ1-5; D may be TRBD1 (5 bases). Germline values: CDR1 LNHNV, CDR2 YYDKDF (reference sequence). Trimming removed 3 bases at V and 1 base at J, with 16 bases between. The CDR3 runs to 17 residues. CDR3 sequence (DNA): TGTGCCACCAGCAGTCTACCCTCTTGGGACAGCAATCAGCCCCAGCATTTT. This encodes CATSSLPSWDSNQPQHF. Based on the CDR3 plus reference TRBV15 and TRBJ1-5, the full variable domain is DAMVIQNPRYQVTQFGKPVTLSCSQTLNHNVMYWYQQKSSQAPKLLFHYYDKDFNNEADTPDNFQSRRPNTSFCFLDIRSPGLGDTAMYLCATSSLPSWDSNQPQHFGDGTRLSIL.